Below are 29 T cell receptor beta chains sequenced from a single sample in a study of blood T cell repertoires in COVID-19. Produced via immunoSEQ multiplex PCR; TCRdb's table is partial and in-frame only. The sample consists of about 99,000 clones, around 84% of them appearing once. The sample comprised peripheral blood. These receptors came from a woman aged 55-70 years in a cohort sampled during active or convalescent COVID-19.

The chain employs TRBV5-6 and TRBJ2-7; 9 bases line up with TRBD1. V dropped 3 bases and J dropped 4; count of bases not matched to a gene: 8. The CDR3 loop spans 15 amino acids. Germline V gives CDR1 SGHDT, CDR2 YYEEEE. The CDR3 is CASSSQPGQGYEQYF. DNA for the CDR3: TGTGCCAGCAGCTCGCAGCCGGGACAGGGATACGAGCAGTACTTC.

This chain uses TRBV10-1 with TRBJ2-2; TRBD1 matches at 7 bases. This CDR3 contains 13 residues. After removal of 4 bases from V and 5 bases from J, the junction contained 1 base not matched to a gene. Germline V CDR1 and CDR2: WNHNN, SYGVQD (reference sequence). The CDR3 DNA reads as TGCGCCAGCAGTGCGGACAGGACCGGGGAGCTGTTTTTT. As protein: CASSADRTGELFF.

This clone showed up just a few times. The V call is TRBV27, the J call TRBJ1-2, with D possibly matching TRBD1 (5 bases). Per germline, CDR1 MNHEY and CDR2 SMNVEV (reference sequence). V lost 5 bases, J lost 1 base, and 11 bases lay in between. This CDR3 is built from 14 residues. The CDR3 DNA reads as TGTGCCAGCAGTCACTTCAGGGATAACTATGGCTACACCTTC. Its translation is CASSHFRDNYGYTF.

The rearrangement joins TRBV21-1 to TRBJ2-7; TRBD1, the D gene given by the table, was not confirmed from the DNA. TRBV21-1 is described as a pseudogene. This CDR3 is built from 15 residues. The CDR3 spells CASSAPRGQVNEQYF. The CDR3 DNA sequence: TGTGCCAGCAGCGCCCCCAGGGGACAGGTGAACGAGCAGTACTTC.

In DNA, the CDR3 is TGTGCCAGCAGTTACGCCCACGGGACAGGGGTGAAAGATACGCAGTATTTT. Its translation: CASSYAHGTGVKDTQYF. The chain carries TRBV6-2 or TRBV6-3 and TRBJ2-3; 10 positions match TRBD1. V lost 2 bases to trimming and J lost 5 bases; unmatched junction nucleotides: 10. Germline CDR1 MNHEY, CDR2 SVGEGT. The CDR3 is 17 amino acids.

The rearrangement joins TRBV27 to TRBJ2-7; 10 bases map to TRBD2. V lost 6 bases, J lost 0 bases, and 5 bases stayed unmatched. Germline values: CDR1 MNHEY, CDR2 SMNVEV (reference sequence). The CDR3 extends over 15 amino acids. The CDR3 region is CASRRTSGVSYEQYF. CDR3 DNA sequence: TGTGCCAGCAGGCGGACTAGCGGAGTCTCCTACGAGCAGTACTTC.

The chain joins TRBV7-2 to TRBJ1-1, with TRBD1 matching over 9 bases. Unmatched junction bases numbered 3, after V lost 0 bases and J lost 4 bases. Germline CDR1 is SGHTA and CDR2 is FQGNSA. The CDR3 is 15 amino acids. The CDR3 DNA is TGTGCCAGCAGCTTAGCCGGACAGGGGCGCACTGAAGCTTTCTTT. This translates into CASSLAGQGRTEAFF. The full variable domain, completed using reference TRBV7-2 and TRBJ1-1, is GAGVSQSPSNKVTEKGKDVELRCDPISGHTALYWYRQSLGQGLEFLIYFQGNSAPDKSGLPSDRFSAERTGGSVSTLTIQRTQQEDSAVYLCASSLAGQGRTEAFFGQGTRLTVV.

The rearrangement links TRBV9 to TRBJ2-7; unclear D gene. Germline V gene lookup returns CDR1 SGDLS and CDR2 YYNGEE. The V gene lost 0 bases and the J gene lost 6 bases, with 10 bases spanning the gap. There are 13 residues in the CDR3. The CDR3 sequence: CASSVEYPGEQYF. The CDR3, as DNA: TGTGCCAGCAGCGTAGAGTACCCGGGCGAGCAGTACTTC.

This chain uses TRBV11-2 with TRBJ2-3; D is unclear. The CDR3 runs to 14 residues. Trimming took 5 bases from V and 0 from J, leaving 9 bases between them. CDR1 is SGHAT and CDR2 is FQNNGV in the germline V gene. As DNA, the CDR3 is TGTGCCAGCAGCCCCCGAGCTAGCACAGATACGCAGTATTTT. Protein product: CASSPRASTDTQYF.

This clone was seen only a few times. The chain is built from TRBV7-5 and TRBJ2-2; the table names TRBD2, a call not compared with the DNA. TRBV7-5 is an annotated pseudogene. The CDR3 length is 19 residues. CDR3 in DNA: TGTGCCAGAAGCTTCTTACTAGCGGGAAGGGGGTGCGGAGCCGGGGAGCTGTTTTTT. Amino acid sequence: CARSFLLAGRGCGAGELFF.

CDR3 nucleotide sequence: TGCGCCAGCAGCTCCTCGGGGGGAACAGATACGCAGTATTTT. Amino acid sequence: CASSSSGGTDTQYF. The J gene is TRBJ2-3, the V gene TRBV5-1, with 7 positions matching TRBD2. The CDR3 is 14 amino acids. The ends lost 3 bases at V and 3 bases at J; junction bases unmatched: 4. Looked up from germline, CDR1 is SGHRS and CDR2 is YFSETQ. Together with reference TRBV5-1 and TRBJ2-3, the CDR3 gives the full variable domain: KAGVTQTPRYLIKTRGQQVTLSCSPISGHRSVSWYQQTPGQGLQFLFEYFSETQRNKGNFPGRFSGRQFSNSRSEMNVSTLELGDSALYLCASSSSGGTDTQYFGPGTRLTVL.

This chain links TRBV3-1 (or the pseudogene TRBV3-2) with TRBJ1-4, with unresolved D. The length of the CDR3 is 12 residues. Trimming removed 4 bases at V and 7 bases at J, with 7 bases between. CDR1 and CDR2 (germline): LGHDT, YNNKEL (reference sequence). The CDR3 nucleotides read TGTGCCAGCAGCCTCTTCGGTGAAAAACTGTTTTTT. Protein: CASSLFGEKLFF.

This clone was seen more than once but under ten times. The chain has TRBV19 and TRBJ1-1; D is perhaps TRBD1 (6 bases). Germline CDR1 reads LNHDA; CDR2 reads SQIVND (reference sequence). CDR3 length: 17 amino acids. The V and J ends lost 0 bases and 1 base respectively, with 15 bases between them. CDR3 sequence: CASSIDLGGHPNTEAFF. CDR3 in DNA: TGTGCCAGTAGTATAGATCTAGGGGGACACCCGAACACTGAAGCTTTCTTT.

The chain is built from TRBV29-1 and TRBJ2-7, with a possible D match to TRBD1 (6 bases). The CDR3 is 11 amino acids. From germline, CDR1 is SQVTM and CDR2 ANQGSEA. Trimming took off 7 bases at V and 3 bases at J, with 10 bases between the two ends. The CDR3 reads CSATGFYEQYF. The CDR3 DNA sequence: TGCAGCGCGACAGGTTTCTACGAGCAGTACTTC.

This clone came up once. CDR3 nucleotides: TGCGCCAGCAGCTATGCAGGAGGAGGGGACTATGGCTACACCTTC. This translates into CASSYAGGGDYGYTF. This chain uses TRBV5-1 with TRBJ1-2, with a weak D call TRBD1 (5 bases). The germline V gene has CDR1 SGHRS and CDR2 YFSETQ. V was pared by 3 bases and J by 3 bases, with 15 bases between. The CDR3 runs to 15 residues.

V is TRBV27 and J is TRBJ1-1; 12 bases fit TRBD1. This CDR3 has 20 amino acids. V lost 2 bases to trimming and J lost 1 base; unmatched junction nucleotides: 14. Germline V gene sequence: CDR1 MNHEY, CDR2 SMNVEV (reference sequence). CDR3 protein: CASSLKMGTGGAYRNTEAFF. Here the CDR3 DNA reads TGTGCCAGCAGTTTAAAAATGGGGACAGGGGGCGCCTATAGGAACACTGAAGCTTTCTTT.

The CDR3 region is CASGLRVGGAGEAFF. The CDR3 bases are TGTGCTAGTGGTTTGAGGGTAGGGGGGGCAGGTGAAGCTTTCTTT. This rearrangement joins TRBV12-5 to TRBJ1-1; possibly TRBD1 for D (6 bases). Germline CDR1 reads LGHNT; CDR2 reads FRNRAP. V lost 2 bases, J lost 7 bases, and 17 bases lay in between. The CDR3 length is 15 residues.

This sequence joins TRBV5-5 and TRBJ1-6, with TRBD1 matching over 7 bases. V shed 4 bases, J shed 4 bases, and the junction held 2 bases outside the gene matches. In germline, CDR1 is SGHKS, CDR2 YYEKEE (reference sequence). This CDR3 contains 14 residues. The CDR3, as DNA: TGTGCCAGCAGCCCGGGACAGTATAATTCACCCCTCCACTTT. Its protein is CASSPGQYNSPLHF.

The chain has TRBV2 and TRBJ2-2; TRBD2 matches at 14 bases. The CDR3 consists of 15 residues. Looked up from germline, CDR1 is SNHLY and CDR2 is FYNNEI. V shed 6 bases and J 6 bases; nucleotides not matched to a gene: 3. CDR3 protein: CASRGLAGEAGELFF. Written as DNA, the CDR3 is TGTGCCAGCAGGGGACTAGCGGGAGAGGCCGGGGAGCTGTTTTTT.

The CDR3 reads CAWWSQGAVRNEQFF. CDR3 DNA: TGTGCCTGGTGGTCTCAGGGGGCCGTGAGGAATGAGCAGTTCTTC. The chain joins TRBV30 to TRBJ2-1, with 8 bases that match TRBD1. V dropped 5 bases and J dropped 7; count of bases not matched to a gene: 13. Germline CDR1 is GTSNPN and CDR2 is SVGIG (reference sequence). The CDR3 extends over 15 amino acids.

V gene TRBV18 combines with J gene TRBJ1-1; 9 bases fit TRBD1. The germline V gene has CDR1 KGHSH and CDR2 LQKENI. This CDR3 contains 14 residues. V trimming: 3 bases; J trimming: 4 bases; junction bases outside the gene matches: 3. The chain's CDR3 is CASSPGQGPTEAFF. The CDR3 region has the DNA TGTGCCAGCTCACCCGGACAGGGGCCCACTGAAGCTTTCTTT.

In its sample, this clone was seen a few times. Relative to the germline gene, one junction end is altered; a read error may explain this. The chain recombines TRBV7-3 with TRBJ2-7, with 7 nucleotides matching TRBD1. CDR1 and CDR2 from the germline V gene are SGHTA and FQGTGA. This CDR3 region has 16 residues. The CDR3 region has the DNA TGTGCCAGCAGCGTAACAGGGGAAAGGGGCTCCTACGAGCAGTACTTC. It encodes CASSVTGERGSYEQYF.

The rearrangement joins TRBV29-1 to TRBJ1-1; D is ambiguous. The CDR3 extends over 11 amino acids. Germline loops: CDR1 SQVTM, CDR2 ANQGSEA. The V end was cut by 3 bases, the J end by 8 bases, with 10 bases between. CDR3 sequence (DNA): TGCAGCGTTGAGATTTCGGTGGAAGCTTTCTTT. It specifies CSVEISVEAFF.

This chain joins TRBV2 and TRBJ1-4; D is possibly TRBD1 (5 bases). Germline assignment: CDR1 SNHLY and CDR2 FYNNEI. The CDR3 covers 14 residues. Deletions cut 3 bases from V and 6 bases from J, with 11 bases between. The CDR3 reads CASSDRVGHEKLFF. The DNA of the CDR3 is TGTGCCAGCAGTGATCGGGTGGGGCATGAAAAACTGTTTTTT.

The CDR3 protein is CASSSADRAQYF. CDR3 DNA sequence: TGTGCCAGCAGTTCGGCGGACAGGGCCCAGTACTTC. The J gene is TRBJ2-5, the V gene TRBV6-5, with 8 positions matching TRBD1. The V and J ends lost 4 bases and 9 bases, in that order; junction bases with no gene match: 4. Per germline, CDR1 MNHEY and CDR2 SVGAGI. The CDR3 is 12 residues long.

The chain couples TRBV18 to TRBJ2-7; maybe TRBD1 (5 bases). With 3 bases removed from V and 4 bases from J, the gap between germline ends came to 19 bases. This CDR3 is built from 16 residues. From germline, CDR1 is KGHSH and CDR2 LQKENI. The CDR3 loop is CASSPTEGVNRYEQYF. The CDR3 DNA is TGTGCCAGCTCACCCACCGAAGGGGTTAATAGGTACGAGCAGTACTTC.

This clone has just one count. V usage is TRBV7-9 and J usage is TRBJ1-4, with 7 nucleotides matching TRBD1. After removal of 0 bases from V and 10 bases from J, the junction contained 8 bases not matched to a gene. This CDR3 contains 15 residues. In germline, CDR1 is SEHNR, CDR2 FQNEAQ (reference sequence). CDR3 sequence: CASSLAGTVVGKLFF. The CDR3 DNA sequence: TGTGCCAGCAGCTTAGCGGGGACAGTGGTCGGAAAACTGTTTTTT.

In nucleotides, the CDR3 is TGTGCCAGCAGTCTCGGAGGTTATAGCAATCAGCCCCAGCATTTT. Translating it yields CASSLGGYSNQPQHF. The V gene is TRBV5-6, the J gene TRBJ1-5; D gene uncertain. Germline CDR1 reads SGHDT; CDR2 reads YYEEEE. V was shortened by 5 bases and J by 0 bases, with 12 bases between the two germline ends. There are 15 residues in the CDR3. Combining the CDR3 with reference TRBV5-6 and TRBJ1-5 gives the whole variable domain DAGVTQSPTHLIKTRGQQVTLRCSPKSGHDTVSWYQQALGQGPQFIFQYYEEEERQRGNFPDRFSGHQFPNYSSELNVNALLLGDSALYLCASSLGGYSNQPQHFGDGTRLSIL.

This clone has more than one count but fewer than ten. The chain recombines TRBV18 with TRBJ2-5; 8 nucleotides line up with TRBD1. This CDR3 is built from 16 residues. Trimming took 3 bases from V and 0 from J; bases not matched to a gene: 6. Per the germline V gene, CDR1 is KGHSH and CDR2 is LQKENI. CDR3 in DNA: TGTGCCAGCTCACCCCTGGGACAGGCGTACCAAGAGACCCAGTACTTC. Protein product: CASSPLGQAYQETQYF.